Below, 26 T cell receptor beta chains from the same sample are listed, as sequenced in a study of blood T cell repertoires in COVID-19. TCRdb's copy holds only in-frame clones and misses some; the assay was immunoSEQ multiplex PCR. The sample lists over 150,000 clones; more than 85% were seen once. The sequenced sample consisted of peripheral blood. These receptors all stem from a man aged 30-40 years with acute or convalescent COVID-19.

The DNA of the CDR3 is TGTGCCTGGAGTCGACTAGCGGGGAGTGAAAAACTGTTTTTT. This translates into CAWSRLAGSEKLFF. The V gene is TRBV30, the J gene TRBJ1-4; no firm D call. V lost 2 bases and J lost 7, with 14 bases in between. Germline V gene lookup returns CDR1 GTSNPN and CDR2 SVGIG (reference sequence). This CDR3 has 14 amino acids.

This sequence joins TRBV24-1 and TRBJ2-1, with 13 bases that match TRBD2. CDR3 length: 16 residues. Trimming took 2 bases from V and 6 from J; bases not matched to a gene: 3. CDR1 and CDR2 from the germline V gene are KGHDR and SFDVKD. CDR3 nucleotides: TGTGCCACCAGTGATTGGACTAGCGGGAGAATCAATGAGCAGTTCTTC. This gives the protein CATSDWTSGRINEQFF.

CDR3 nucleotide sequence: TGTGCCAGCAGTGATACAGGGGGCCTTCGGACTGAAGCTTTCTTT. It translates to CASSDTGGLRTEAFF. The chain employs TRBV27 and TRBJ1-1; 9 positions match TRBD1. The J segment lost 5 bases and the V segment lost 5 bases, leaving 9 bases of the junction unmatched. CDR1 is MNHEY, CDR2 SMNVEV, per germline (reference sequence). This CDR3 spans 15 amino acids.

The chain has TRBV21-1 and TRBJ2-2; TRBD1 reflects the table's D call only, with no check against the DNA. TRBV21-1 is termed a pseudogene. The CDR3 is 14 amino acids. As DNA, the CDR3 is TGTGCCAGCAATTGGAGGGGGCACACCGGGGAGCTGTTTTTT. This codes for CASNWRGHTGELFF.

The V and J genes are TRBV6-6 and TRBJ1-1; D is unresolved. Germline V gene sequence: CDR1 MNHNY, CDR2 SVGAGI (reference sequence). V was pared by 7 bases and J by 4 bases, with 19 bases between. The CDR3 runs 15 residues. The CDR3 coding sequence is TGTGCCAGCACCGTAGATCCCGGGAGCAGCACTGAAGCTTTCTTT. Protein product: CASTVDPGSSTEAFF.

This sequence joins TRBV2 and TRBJ1-4; perhaps TRBD1 as D (5 bases). Germline V gene data show CDR1 as SNHLY and CDR2 as FYNNEI. V was shortened by 3 bases and J by 6 bases, with 8 bases between the two germline ends. This CDR3 comprises 13 residues. In DNA, the CDR3 is TGTGCCAGCAGTGATCAAGGGGATGAAAAACTGTTTTTT. This sequence encodes CASSDQGDEKLFF.

The table lists this clone with a count of one. V usage is TRBV5-5 and J usage is TRBJ2-1, with 8 bases aligning to TRBD1. Unmatched junction bases numbered 14, after V lost 5 bases and J lost 4 bases. The CDR3 contains 17 residues. The germline gives CDR1 SGHKS, CDR2 YYEKEE (reference sequence). CDR3 residues: CASSYRSGTGAYNEQFF. The CDR3 DNA sequence: TGTGCCAGCAGTTACCGCTCCGGGACAGGCGCATACAATGAGCAGTTCTTC.

The chain has TRBV6-4 and TRBJ1-2; a weak D match, TRBD1 (6 bases). The germline CDR1 and CDR2 sequences are MRHNA and SNTAGT. V lost 5 bases to trimming and J lost 2 bases, with 18 bases between them. The CDR3 is 16 amino acids. The CDR3 DNA reads as TGTGCCAGCAGTCCTTCCGGGACGGACAGAAACTATGGCTACACCTTC. Amino acids: CASSPSGTDRNYGYTF.

The J gene is TRBJ2-1, the V gene TRBV18; 8 nucleotides match TRBD2. The germline V gene encodes CDR1 KGHSH and CDR2 LQKENI. Trimming at V came to 5 bases and at J to 9 bases, leaving 12 bases not matched to a gene. The CDR3 length is 15 residues. CDR3 region: CASSSLPGGPGEQFF. CDR3 DNA: TGTGCCAGCTCATCTCTTCCGGGGGGGCCGGGTGAGCAGTTCTTC. The full variable domain, in which reference TRBV18 and TRBJ2-1 provide the parts outside the CDR3, is NAGVMQNPRHLVRRRGQEARLRCSPMKGHSHVYWYRQLPEEGLKFMVYLQKENIIDESGMPKERFSAEFPKEGPSILRIQQVVRGDSAAYFCASSSLPGGPGEQFFGPGTRLTVL.

The chain combines TRBV29-1 with TRBJ1-1; D may be TRBD1 (5 bases). The CDR3 loop spans 13 amino acids. V gave up 4 bases and J gave up 3 bases, with 12 bases separating them. Germline CDR1 reads SQVTM; CDR2 reads ANQGSEA. The CDR3 DNA reads TGCAGCGTTGGTTACAGGTCCGACACTGAAGCTTTCTTT. As protein: CSVGYRSDTEAFF.

The rearrangement links TRBV9 to TRBJ2-1; no firm D call. This CDR3 is 17 amino acids long. The ends were cut back, 1 base at V and 0 bases at J, with 14 bases in the middle. The germline CDR1 and CDR2 sequences are SGDLS and YYNGEE. Written as DNA, the CDR3 is TGTGCCAGCAGCGTACGGCCCCTACTAAGCTCCTACAATGAGCAGTTCTTC. It translates to CASSVRPLLSSYNEQFF. Looking up the rest from reference TRBV9 and TRBJ2-1 gives the full variable domain: DSGVTQTPKHLITATGQRVTLRCSPRSGDLSVYWYQQSLDQGLQFLIQYYNGEERAKGNILERFSAQQFPDLHSELNLSSLELGDSALYFCASSVRPLLSSYNEQFFGPGTRLTVL.

This chain joins TRBV19 and TRBJ1-5; 7 positions match TRBD1. In germline, CDR1 is LNHDA, CDR2 SQIVND (reference sequence). The length of the CDR3 is 17 residues. V gave up 5 bases and J gave up 5 bases; unmatched junction bases: 15. The CDR3 DNA reads as TGTGCCAGTAGTTTTTTAACCCGGGACAGAGTCGATCAGCCCCAGCATTTT. This gives the protein CASSFLTRDRVDQPQHF.

J is TRBJ1-2 and V is TRBV7-2, with a tentative D call TRBD1 (6 bases). Between the trimmed V and J ends, which lost 1 base and 3 bases, there was a span of 12 bases. Germline lookup yields CDR1 SGHTA and CDR2 FQGNSA. The CDR3 runs to 15 residues. In nucleotides, the CDR3 is TGTGCCAGCAGCTTAGATCGATCAGGGGACTATGGCTACACCTTC. Translating gives CASSLDRSGDYGYTF. Full variable domain (outside the CDR3, taken from reference TRBV7-2 and TRBJ1-2): GAGVSQSPSNKVTEKGKDVELRCDPISGHTALYWYRQSLGQGLEFLIYFQGNSAPDKSGLPSDRFSAERTGGSVSTLTIQRTQQEDSAVYLCASSLDRSGDYGYTFGSGTRLTVV.

The V gene is TRBV19, the J gene TRBJ1-5, with TRBD1 matching 8 bases. CDR1 is LNHDA and CDR2 is SQIVND in the germline V gene (reference sequence). J lost 2 bases, V lost 6 bases, and 6 bases had no gene match. The CDR3 has 15 residues. The CDR3, as DNA: TGTGCCAGTAGAGACGACAGGGGAGGCAATCAGCCCCAGCATTTT. Translated: CASRDDRGGNQPQHF.

The rearrangement links TRBV30 to TRBJ1-6, with 7 bases that match TRBD1. V gave up 3 bases and J gave up 9 bases; unmatched junction bases: 8. Germline lookup yields CDR1 GTSNPN and CDR2 SVGIG (reference sequence). This CDR3 is built from 14 residues. CDR3 bases: TGTGCCTGGAGAGGAGGGGGCTTCAGTTCACCCCTCCACTTT. It yields the protein CAWRGGGFSSPLHF. The entire variable domain, with the rest obtained from reference TRBV30 and TRBJ1-6, is as follows: SQTIHQWPATLVQPVGSPLSLECTVEGTSNPNLYWYRQAAGRGLQLLFYSVGIGQISSEVPQNLSASRPQDRQFILSSKKLLLSDSGFYLCAWRGGGFSSPLHFGNGTRLTVT.

V usage is TRBV6-2 or TRBV6-3 and J usage is TRBJ1-2; D perhaps matches TRBD1 (5 bases). Germline V gives CDR1 MNHEY, CDR2 SVGEGT. V dropped 2 bases and J dropped 4 bases, with 8 bases sitting between them. This CDR3 is built from 13 residues. CDR3 in amino acids: CASSYAQGYGYTF. The DNA for the CDR3 is TGTGCCAGCAGTTACGCGCAGGGCTATGGCTACACCTTC.

The chain couples TRBV12-3 or TRBV12-4 to TRBJ1-2, with a tentative D call TRBD1 (6 bases). V dropped 7 bases and J dropped 13 bases, with 16 bases sitting between them. The CDR3 loop spans 11 amino acids. For the CDR3, the DNA is TGTGCCAGCATAGGACAGCGAAGGTCCACCTTC. Protein product: CASIGQRRSTF.

The V gene is TRBV6-5, the J gene TRBJ1-4; D remains ambiguous. Between the trimmed V and J ends, which lost 7 bases and 0 bases, there was a span of 9 bases. The germline V gene has CDR1 MNHEY and CDR2 SVGAGI. The CDR3 spans 14 residues. The CDR3: CASKTSATNEKLFF. The CDR3 nucleotides are TGTGCCAGCAAGACCAGCGCAACTAATGAAAAACTGTTTTTT.

The rearrangement links TRBV7-3 to TRBJ2-1; TRBD1 agrees at 9 bases. Unmatched junction bases numbered 10, after V lost 4 bases and J lost 6 bases. Germline CDR1 and CDR2: SGHTA and FQGTGA. This CDR3 contains 16 residues. The CDR3 loop reads CASSSDGTGNGNEQFF. CDR3 in DNA: TGTGCCAGCAGCTCGGATGGGACAGGGAACGGCAATGAGCAGTTCTTC.

There are a few counts of this clone. The rearrangement joins TRBV15 to TRBJ1-5; the D is unclear. V lost 0 bases and J lost 2, with 8 bases in between. Looked up from germline, CDR1 is LNHNV and CDR2 is YYDKDF (reference sequence). This CDR3 is 15 amino acids long. The CDR3 protein is CATSRDLVGNQPQHF. In nucleotides, the CDR3 is TGTGCCACCAGCAGAGATCTAGTAGGCAATCAGCCCCAGCATTTT.

V usage is TRBV10-3 and J usage is TRBJ2-7; 7 bases fit TRBD2. J lost 4 bases, V lost 8 bases, and 8 bases had no gene match. The CDR3 has 13 amino acids. Germline lookup yields CDR1 ENHRY and CDR2 SYGVKD. CDR3 amino acids: CAIAGGSGYEQYF. DNA of the CDR3: TGTGCCATCGCCGGGGGGAGTGGGTACGAGCAGTACTTC.

CDR3 residues: CASSRVAGGGYEQFF. Here the CDR3 DNA reads TGTGCCAGCAGCCGGGTGGCGGGAGGTGGCTATGAGCAGTTCTTC. The rearrangement links TRBV5-4 to TRBJ2-1; 8 nucleotides match TRBD2. Trimming removed 4 bases from V and 8 bases from J; junction bases left unmatched: 11. There are 15 residues in the CDR3. Per germline, CDR1 SGHNT and CDR2 YYREEE (reference sequence).

The genes are TRBV10-3 and TRBJ1-6; D uncertain. This CDR3 is 14 amino acids long. In germline, CDR1 is ENHRY, CDR2 SYGVKD. V was trimmed by 3 bases and J by 5 bases, leaving 8 bases between them. The CDR3, as DNA: TGTGCCATCAGTGAACGGTCCGATAATTCACCCCTCCACTTT. Its translation: CAISERSDNSPLHF.

The chain links TRBV4-1 to TRBJ2-1; 7 positions match TRBD1. The germline CDR1 and CDR2 sequences are MGHRA and YSYEKL. This CDR3 contains 16 residues. The J segment lost 8 bases and the V segment lost 4 bases, leaving 14 bases of the junction unmatched. CDR3: CASSLNSDRARDEQFF. The CDR3 DNA reads as TGCGCCAGCAGCCTAAACTCCGACAGGGCAAGGGATGAGCAGTTCTTC.

The V gene is TRBV27, the J gene TRBJ2-3; 14 bases match TRBD2. This CDR3 spans 15 amino acids. CDR1 MNHEY and CDR2 SMNVEV come from the germline V gene (reference sequence). J lost 6 bases, V lost 3 bases, and 2 bases had no gene match. The CDR3 region is CASSLTSGGADTQYF. DNA of the CDR3: TGTGCCAGCAGTTTGACTAGCGGGGGGGCCGATACGCAGTATTTT.

V usage is TRBV2 and J usage is TRBJ1-5, with 9 bases identical to TRBD1. CDR1 is SNHLY and CDR2 is FYNNEI in the germline V gene. J lost 6 bases, V lost 6 bases, and 9 bases had no gene match. The CDR3 has 15 amino acids. The CDR3 is CASSDGQGWGQPQHF. DNA for the CDR3: TGTGCCAGCAGCGACGGACAGGGGTGGGGTCAGCCCCAGCATTTT.